This T cell receptor (beta chain) was recorded in a study of PD-L1 blockade in urothelial cancer. The CDR3 is 16 amino acids. V was clipped by 0 bases and J by 1 base; unmatched bases: 6. From germline, CDR1 is SGHRS and CDR2 YFSETQ. This table comes from immunoSEQ multiplex PCR, and its TCRdb copy is limited to in-frame clones, with some not included. The table includes tens of thousands of clones, 85% detected once. Specified time point: pretreatment peripheral blood. This clone has a single count. J is TRBJ2-5 and V is TRBV5-1, with 7 bases that match TRBD2. The sequences come from PBMCs, collected around atezolizumab (anti-PD-L1) treatment. The origin of this receptor is an elderly man with urothelial cancer. As DNA, the CDR3 is TGCGCCAGCAGCTTGGTCTCGTCGGGAGGCCAAGAGACCCAGTACTTC. Translated: CASSLVSSGGQETQYF.